These 32 T cell receptor beta chains came from one sample sequenced in a study of cytomegalovirus exposure and HLA in healthy donors. Primers: 60 Vbeta forward and 13 Jbeta reverse. Assay used: immunoSEQ multiplex PCR; TCRdb lists only in-frame clones, some missing. Of around 100,000 clones listed, 65% to 85% are singletons. Sequenced material: PBMCs. These receptors originate from a woman aged 60-70 years in good health and CMV-seropositive.

This chain connects TRBV19 to TRBJ2-3; no clear D gene. Germline V gives CDR1 LNHDA, CDR2 SQIVND (reference sequence). CDR3 length: 16 amino acids. Trimming stripped 1 base from V and 4 bases from J, with 15 bases between. The CDR3 coding sequence is TGTGCCAGTAGTATAGGCTCCGGGTCGAGTCCAGATACGCAGTATTTT. Encoded protein: CASSIGSGSSPDTQYF.

This clone showed up just a few times. This chain links TRBV30 with TRBJ1-5; D is possibly TRBD1 (5 bases). The V gene's germline CDR1 is GTSNPN and CDR2 SVGIG (reference sequence). Trimming left V 0 bases short and J 2 bases short, with 14 bases between. This CDR3 contains 16 residues. The chain's CDR3 is CAWSVRGTSGNQPQHF. The CDR3 bases are TGTGCCTGGAGTGTAAGAGGGACTTCGGGCAATCAGCCCCAGCATTTT.

V usage is TRBV6-5 and J usage is TRBJ2-7, with TRBD1 matching over 7 bases. The CDR3 length is 15 residues. The V and J ends lost 5 bases and 2 bases, in that order; junction bases with no gene match: 9. The germline CDR1 and CDR2 sequences are MNHEY and SVGAGI. Written as DNA, the CDR3 is TGTGCCAGCAGTCCCCAGACAGGGTACACCTACGAGCAGTACTTC. It yields the protein CASSPQTGYTYEQYF.

The J gene is TRBJ1-3, the V gene TRBV18; D gene unclear. V lost 0 bases, J lost 2 bases, and 11 bases lay in between. CDR3 length: 16 amino acids. The germline CDR1 and CDR2 sequences are KGHSH and LQKENI. The CDR3 sequence: CASSPPAGLTGNTIYF. CDR3 in DNA: TGTGCCAGCTCACCACCCGCAGGCCTAACTGGAAACACCATATATTTT.

The rearrangement links TRBV6-5 to TRBJ1-2; unclear D gene. The germline V and J ends were trimmed by 6 bases and 6 bases, with 14 bases remaining between them. Germline V gene lookup returns CDR1 MNHEY and CDR2 SVGAGI. The CDR3 sequence is 13 residues long. The CDR3 protein is CASSPSSADGYTF. CDR3 bases: TGTGCCAGCAGCCCTTCCAGTGCAGATGGCTACACCTTC.

V and J are TRBV5-1 and TRBJ2-5; D is possibly TRBD2 (5 bases). V lost 2 bases to trimming and J lost 4 bases, with 12 bases between them. The CDR3 has 14 amino acids. The germline CDR1 and CDR2 sequences are SGHRS and YFSETQ. Written as DNA, the CDR3 is TGCGCCAGCAGCTTCGCGGGCAGCGGAGAGACCCAGTACTTC. This codes for CASSFAGSGETQYF.

The chain joins TRBV27 to TRBJ1-5; D is unclear. The CDR3 runs 15 residues. The germline V gene encodes CDR1 MNHEY and CDR2 SMNVEV (reference sequence). The germline V and J ends were trimmed by 5 bases and 1 base, with 12 bases remaining between them. CDR3 residues: CASSTRGLSNQPQHF. The CDR3 region has the DNA TGTGCCAGCAGTACTCGAGGGTTGAGCAATCAGCCCCAGCATTTT.

V and J are TRBV7-9 and TRBJ2-1; TRBD1 agrees at 7 bases. In germline, CDR1 is SEHNR, CDR2 FQNEAQ (reference sequence). The CDR3 length is 14 residues. V was pared by 5 bases and J by 5 bases, with 6 bases of the junction left unmatched. Here the CDR3 DNA reads TGTGCCAGCAGCCCCGACAGGGCCAACAATGAGCAGTTCTTC. Translated, it gives CASSPDRANNEQFF.

The chain has TRBV11-2 and TRBJ2-7, with D perhaps TRBD2 (6 bases). V gave up 5 bases and J gave up 5 bases, with 16 bases separating them. CDR1 is SGHAT, CDR2 FQNNGV, per germline. The CDR3 has 14 amino acids. The CDR3 region is CASSVRLGVDEQYF. CDR3 DNA sequence: TGTGCCAGCAGCGTAAGACTAGGTGTCGACGAGCAGTACTTC.

As to this clone: Other DNA sequences in this specimen translate into the identical CDR3. The chain uses TRBV30 and TRBJ2-1; TRBD1 aligns across 9 bases. V lost 0 bases, J lost 11 bases, and 5 bases stayed unmatched. CDR3 size: 13 residues. Germline values: CDR1 GTSNPN, CDR2 SVGIG (reference sequence). The CDR3 spells CAWSVGTGTKQFF. DNA of the CDR3: TGTGCCTGGAGTGTCGGGACAGGGACTAAGCAGTTCTTC. Using reference TRBV30 and TRBJ2-1 for the parts outside the CDR3, the full variable domain is SQTIHQWPATLVQPVGSPLSLECTVEGTSNPNLYWYRQAAGRGLQLLFYSVGIGQISSEVPQNLSASRPQDRQFILSSKKLLLSDSGFYLCAWSVGTGTKQFFGPGTRLTVL.

This clone was observed a few times. The chain combines TRBV6-4 with TRBJ2-7; 10 bases line up with TRBD2. CDR3 length: 15 amino acids. After removal of 5 bases from V and 6 bases from J, the junction contained 10 bases not matched to a gene. The germline CDR1 and CDR2 sequences are MRHNA and SNTAGT. The CDR3 sequence: CASSSGTSVYTEQYF. The CDR3 DNA follows: TGTGCCAGCAGTTCCGGGACTAGCGTGTATACCGAGCAGTACTTC.

The rearrangement joins TRBV19 to TRBJ1-1; maybe TRBD1 (5 bases). V lost 3 bases and J 3 bases, leaving 11 bases between the germline ends. The CDR3 extends over 14 amino acids. From germline, CDR1 is LNHDA and CDR2 SQIVND (reference sequence). The CDR3 nucleotides are TGTGCCAGTAGTATCGGGGGAGGGGACACTGAAGCTTTCTTT. This codes for CASSIGGGDTEAFF.

The chain links TRBV4-1 to TRBJ2-5, with D possibly matching TRBD1 (5 bases). This CDR3 has 14 amino acids. Trimming took 2 bases from V and 5 from J, leaving 12 bases between them. In germline, CDR1 is MGHRA, CDR2 YSYEKL. CDR3: CASSQFRGTETQYF. CDR3 sequence (DNA): TGCGCCAGCAGCCAATTTAGGGGAACGGAGACCCAGTACTTC.

The table lists this clone with a few counts. This rearrangement joins TRBV30 to TRBJ1-5; 9 nucleotides line up with TRBD1. Germline V lookup: CDR1 GTSNPN, CDR2 SVGIG (reference sequence). The ends lost 5 bases at V and 2 bases at J; junction bases unmatched: 4. This CDR3 is built from 14 residues. The DNA for the CDR3 is TGTGCCTGGGCTGGACAGGGGCGCAATCAGCCCCAGCATTTT. It encodes CAWAGQGRNQPQHF.

This clone was seen once. The V call is TRBV5-6, the J call TRBJ2-1; 8 nucleotides agree with TRBD1. Losses at the gene ends were 7 bases for V and 5 bases for J; bases not matched to a gene: 8. This CDR3 is built from 14 residues. Germline lookup yields CDR1 SGHDT and CDR2 YYEEEE. The CDR3: CASLRDRFNNEQFF. CDR3 DNA sequence: TGTGCCAGCCTCCGGGACAGGTTTAACAATGAGCAGTTCTTC.

The chain recombines TRBV7-2 with TRBJ2-3; D call uncertain. V lost 1 base and J 0 bases, leaving 14 bases between the germline ends. From germline, CDR1 is SGHTA and CDR2 FQGNSA. The length of the CDR3 is 17 residues. Here the CDR3 DNA reads TGTGCCAGCAGCTTAGGTCCTATCTCGTCTAGCACAGATACGCAGTATTTT. It translates to CASSLGPISSSTDTQYF.

V is TRBV7-3 and J is TRBJ2-3, with 9 nucleotides matching TRBD2. This CDR3 has 16 amino acids. Unmatched junction bases numbered 10, after V lost 5 bases and J lost 4 bases. Germline V gene lookup returns CDR1 SGHTA and CDR2 FQGTGA. The CDR3 protein is CASSPLAGTRADTQYF. The CDR3 DNA reads TGTGCCAGCAGCCCTCTAGCGGGAACAAGGGCAGATACGCAGTATTTT.

The chain couples TRBV5-1 to TRBJ2-3, with 11 nucleotides matching TRBD2. With V trimmed by 2 bases and J by 0 bases, 2 bases remained unmatched. The CDR3 extends over 16 amino acids. CDR1 and CDR2 from the germline V gene are SGHRS and YFSETQ. As DNA, the CDR3 is TGCGCCAGCAGCTTTGGGACTAGCGGAAGCACAGATACGCAGTATTTT. It yields the protein CASSFGTSGSTDTQYF.

The chain recombines TRBV5-1 with TRBJ2-1, with a possible D match to TRBD1 (6 bases). Trimming took off 1 base at V and 7 bases at J, with 9 bases between the two ends. Per germline, CDR1 SGHRS and CDR2 YFSETQ. This CDR3 region has 13 residues. CDR3 DNA sequence: TGCGCCAGCAGCTTGCAGGGGTTGAATGAGCAGTTCTTC. This translates into CASSLQGLNEQFF. The full variable domain, its missing parts supplied by reference TRBV5-1 and TRBJ2-1, is KAGVTQTPRYLIKTRGQQVTLSCSPISGHRSVSWYQQTPGQGLQFLFEYFSETQRNKGNFPGRFSGRQFSNSRSEMNVSTLELGDSALYLCASSLQGLNEQFFGPGTRLTVL.

The chain combines TRBV7-9 with TRBJ2-5; a possible D gene is TRBD2 (6 bases). V shed 5 bases and J shed 4 bases, with 14 bases lying between them. CDR1 and CDR2 from the germline V gene are SEHNR and FQNEAQ (reference sequence). CDR3 length: 14 amino acids. The CDR3 nucleotides read TGTGCCAGCAGCCCCAGATTAGCGGCAGAGACCCAGTACTTC. Translation gives CASSPRLAAETQYF.

The chain has TRBV7-6 and TRBJ1-1, with 10 bases fitting TRBD1. Looked up from germline, CDR1 is SGHVS and CDR2 is FNYEAQ. V was pared by 5 bases and J by 7 bases, with 10 bases of the junction left unmatched. The CDR3 is 15 residues long. CDR3 nucleotides: TGTGCCAGCAGCACGATCCGGGACAGGGGAGGTGAAGCTTTCTTT. This gives the protein CASSTIRDRGGEAFF.

This chain connects TRBV4-2 to TRBJ2-1, with D possibly being TRBD2 (6 bases). This CDR3 contains 13 residues. The germline V and J ends were trimmed by 2 bases and 9 bases, with 11 bases remaining between them. CDR1 and CDR2 (germline): LGHNA, YNFKEQ. CDR3 bases: TGTGCCAGCAGCCAACCTAGCGAGGGTGAGCAGTTCTTC. This gives the protein CASSQPSEGEQFF.

The V call is TRBV30, the J call TRBJ2-1, with D hard to call. The length of the CDR3 is 13 residues. The V gene's germline CDR1 is GTSNPN and CDR2 SVGIG (reference sequence). The V gene lost 0 bases and the J gene lost 8 bases, with 11 bases spanning the gap. The CDR3 here is CAWSVRSSHEQFF. CDR3 nucleotides: TGTGCCTGGAGTGTACGGAGTTCCCATGAGCAGTTCTTC.

The chain joins TRBV4-1 to TRBJ2-2; 12 bases match TRBD2. The CDR3 runs 17 residues. The junction had 5 bases not matched to a gene; V was cut back by 2 bases and J by 4 bases. Germline lookup yields CDR1 MGHRA and CDR2 YSYEKL. The CDR3 protein is CASSQKTSGSGTGELFF. In DNA, the CDR3 is TGCGCCAGCAGCCAAAAGACTAGCGGGAGCGGCACCGGGGAGCTGTTTTTT.

This chain links TRBV27 with TRBJ2-7; 7 positions match TRBD1. The V segment lost 4 bases and the J segment 4 bases; nucleotides outside the gene matches: 4. Germline CDR1 reads MNHEY; CDR2 reads SMNVEV (reference sequence). This CDR3 region has 13 residues. CDR3 region: CASSWGQKYEQYF. As DNA, the CDR3 is TGTGCCAGCAGTTGGGGACAGAAGTACGAGCAGTACTTC.

This clone occurred a few times. This sequence joins TRBV29-1 and TRBJ2-3, with 9 bases aligning to TRBD1. The trim removed 7 bases at V and 4 bases at J, leaving 3 bases unmatched. CDR3 length equals 12 residues. Germline V CDR1 and CDR2: SQVTM, ANQGSEA. CDR3 loop: CSARTGADTQYF. CDR3 bases: TGCAGCGCCAGGACAGGGGCAGATACGCAGTATTTT.

This clone has only one observation. V gene TRBV27 combines with J gene TRBJ1-5, with TRBD1 as a possible D gene (5 bases). Germline V gene sequence: CDR1 MNHEY, CDR2 SMNVEV (reference sequence). This CDR3 is built from 15 residues. Trimming removed 0 bases from V and 2 bases from J, with 8 bases in between. Here the CDR3 reads CASSLSSGRNQPQHF. CDR3 nucleotides: TGTGCCAGCAGTTTATCCTCAGGGCGCAATCAGCCCCAGCATTTT.

This clone was counted only a few times. This sample also contains other DNA sequences that code for the same CDR3. This rearrangement joins TRBV6-5 to TRBJ2-7, with a weak D call TRBD2 (6 bases). CDR3 length: 15 amino acids. Germline loops: CDR1 MNHEY, CDR2 SVGAGI. The V gene lost 0 bases and the J gene lost 2 bases, with 11 bases spanning the gap. CDR3 in amino acids: CASSYSRGGPYEQYF. The CDR3 DNA sequence: TGTGCCAGCAGTTACTCTCGCGGAGGGCCCTACGAGCAGTACTTC.

The gene calls are TRBV20-1 and TRBJ2-7, with D possibly TRBD2 on 7 matching bases. V was pared by 4 bases and J by 5 bases, with 9 bases between. Germline V gene sequence: CDR1 DFQATT, CDR2 SNEGSKA (reference sequence). CDR3 length: 11 residues. CDR3 in DNA: TGCAGTGCTAAGGGGGGGCACGAGCAGTACTTC. This translates into CSAKGGHEQYF.

The chain employs TRBV27 and TRBJ2-7; possible D gene TRBD1, 5 bases. This CDR3 has 13 residues. Per germline, CDR1 MNHEY and CDR2 SMNVEV (reference sequence). V was cut by 2 bases and J by 2 bases, with 7 bases left in between. CDR3 amino acids: CASSLTDTYEQYF. CDR3 sequence (DNA): TGTGCCAGCAGTTTAACGGACACCTACGAGCAGTACTTC.

This clone was observed once. The J gene is TRBJ2-7, the V gene TRBV4-1; 10 bases line up with TRBD1. Germline CDR1 reads MGHRA; CDR2 reads YSYEKL. The ends lost 5 bases at V and 3 bases at J; junction bases unmatched: 7. This CDR3 spans 15 amino acids. The CDR3 DNA reads TGCGCCAGCAGCGAAAGACAGGGGGCAATCTACGAGCAGTACTTC. It specifies CASSERQGAIYEQYF.

This chain joins TRBV15 and TRBJ2-7, with D tentatively TRBD2 (5 bases). The V end lost 5 bases, the J end lost 3 bases, and 20 bases lay between the germline ends. This CDR3 spans 16 amino acids. CDR1 and CDR2 (germline): LNHNV, YYDKDF (reference sequence). CDR3 sequence (DNA): TGTGCCACCAGCGACATGCGGGTCGCTGGAATCTACGAGCAGTACTTC. Amino acids: CATSDMRVAGIYEQYF.